This entry lists 25 T cell receptor beta chains sequenced from one sample in a study of blood T cells in healthy people across ages. Combining a sample-barcoded 5' primer with a J-beta primer mix, a second PCR ran for about 6 to 12 cycles. TCRdb reprocessed the 5' RACE reads with MiXCR, giving one entry per CDR3 protein. The table has about 680,000 distinct CDR3 sequences, more than 40% seen once; the top ten hold under 35%. Sequenced sample: blood. The receptor source for this set is a woman aged 60-70 years in good health.

The chain couples TRBV12-3 or TRBV12-4 to TRBJ2-7; D might be TRBD2 (6 bases). Trimming removed 5 bases at V and 3 bases at J, with 17 bases between. There are 15 residues in the CDR3. The CDR3 bases are TGTGCCAGCAGTCCCCGGGGAGGAGGACTCTACGAGCAGTACTTC. Translated: CASSPRGGGLYEQYF.

This clonotype was seen repeatedly, ten times or more. CDR3 sequence (DNA): TGTGCCAGCAGCCCGGACTCCGGCGGCGCTTTCTTT. It encodes CASSPDSGGAFF. The rearrangement joins TRBV7-9 to TRBJ1-1; no definite D call. This CDR3 is built from 12 residues. Looked up from germline, CDR1 is SEHNR and CDR2 is FQNEAQ (reference sequence). V lost 5 bases and J 11 bases, leaving 15 bases between the germline ends. Full variable domain (rest looked up from reference TRBV7-9 and TRBJ1-1): DTGVSQNPRHKITKRGQNVTFRCDPISEHNRLYWYRQTLGQGPEFLTYFQNEAQLEKSRLLSDRFSAERPKGSFSTLEIQRTEQGDSAMYLCASSPDSGGAFFGQGTRLTVV.

The gene calls are TRBV5-5 and TRBJ2-5; D is possibly TRBD2 (7 bases). This CDR3 has 15 amino acids. The V gene's germline CDR1 is SGHKS and CDR2 YYEKEE (reference sequence). V was clipped by 0 bases and J by 4 bases, with 13 bases between them. The chain's CDR3 is CASSLEGGGLETQYF. For the CDR3, the DNA is TGTGCCAGCAGCTTGGAAGGGGGGGGTCTAGAGACCCAGTACTTC.

Only one count was recorded for this clonotype. This chain uses TRBV6-2 or TRBV6-3 with TRBJ2-7; D perhaps matches TRBD1 (6 bases). The germline V gene encodes CDR1 MNHEY and CDR2 SVGEGT. The CDR3 sequence is 14 residues long. Trimming shortened V by 2 bases and J by 1 base, and 9 bases separated the two germline ends. This CDR3 is CASSYRQVSYEQYF. The CDR3 coding sequence is TGTGCCAGCAGTTACCGACAGGTTTCCTACGAGCAGTACTTC.

This clonotype showed up just a few times. The junction differs from germline at one of its ends, possibly a read error. V is TRBV7-2 and J is TRBJ2-1, with unresolved D. Germline loops: CDR1 SGHTA, CDR2 FQGNSA. The CDR3 consists of 14 residues. CDR3 residues: CASSLLGSYNEQFF. The CDR3 DNA is TGCGCCAGCAGCTTACTCGGCTCCTACAATGAGCAGTTCTTC.

There are a few counts of this clonotype. The rearrangement uses TRBV28 and TRBJ2-4, with no clear D. V lost 7 bases and J 15 bases, leaving 25 bases between the germline ends. The CDR3 contains 14 residues. In germline, CDR1 is MDHEN, CDR2 SYDVKM. The CDR3 region is CASKEVSRSSSVYF. The CDR3 DNA is TGTGCCAGCAAGGAAGTATCCAGGAGCTCGTCAGTGTACTTC.

The J gene is TRBJ2-1, the V gene TRBV7-9; D may be TRBD1 or TRBD2 (6 bases each). The J call is uncertain, as TRBJ2-7 better fits the DNA end. The length of the CDR3 is 15 residues. CDR1 is SEHNR and CDR2 is FQNEAQ in the germline V gene (reference sequence). The CDR3: CASTIGGMSYNEQYF. The CDR3 DNA reads as TGTGCCAGCACCATAGGGGGGATGTCCTACAATGAGCAGTACTTC.

The rearrangement joins TRBV19 to TRBJ1-2, with D maybe TRBD1 (6 bases). The V gene's germline CDR1 is LNHDA and CDR2 SQIVND (reference sequence). V was shortened by 3 bases and J by 2 bases, with 10 bases between the two germline ends. The CDR3 is made up of 14 amino acids. The CDR3 bases are TGTGCCAGTAGTATGGAGCAGGGGAACTATGGCTACACCTTC. It is translated as CASSMEQGNYGYTF.

With regard to this clonotype: A much larger clone lies a single base off, so this may be a read error. The chain uses TRBV5-6 and TRBJ2-7, with TRBD1 identical over 9 bases. The V segment lost 3 bases and the J segment 5 bases; nucleotides outside the gene matches: 3. Germline CDR1 reads SGHDT; CDR2 reads YYEEEE. This CDR3 comprises 13 residues. The CDR3 DNA reads as TGTGCCAGCAGCTACGGGACAGGGAACGAGCAGTACTTC. It encodes CASSYGTGNEQYF. The full variable domain, rest sourced from reference TRBV5-6 and TRBJ2-7, is DAGVTQSPTHLIKTRGQQVTLRCSPKSGHDTVSWYQQALGQGPQFIFQYYEEEERQRGNFPDRFSGHQFPNYSSELNVNALLLGDSALYLCASSYGTGNEQYFGPGTRLTVT.

This clonotype is medium-sized. The V gene is TRBV7-9, the J gene TRBJ2-7; 7 nucleotides match TRBD1. The V and J ends lost 2 bases and 3 bases, in that order; junction bases with no gene match: 4. The CDR3 totals 14 residues. In germline, CDR1 is SEHNR, CDR2 FQNEAQ (reference sequence). The DNA for the CDR3 is TGTGCCAGCAGCTTAACAGGGGTAGACTACGAGCAGTACTTC. Translated, it gives CASSLTGVDYEQYF.

The rearrangement links TRBV6-1 to TRBJ2-7, with a tentative D call TRBD1 (5 bases). The ends were cut back, 7 bases at V and 3 bases at J, with 19 bases in the middle. CDR1 is MNHNS and CDR2 is SASEGT in the germline V gene. The CDR3 is 15 amino acids. CDR3 nucleotides: TGTGCCAGCACAAAGGGGCAAGGGTCGGTCTACGAGCAGTACTTC. Translating it yields CASTKGQGSVYEQYF.

J is TRBJ2-1 and V is TRBV6-4, with 8 bases fitting TRBD2. Germline V gene lookup returns CDR1 MRHNA and CDR2 SNTAGT. The ends lost 6 bases at V and 1 base at J; junction bases unmatched: 8. This CDR3 region has 16 residues. CDR3 DNA sequence: TGTGCCAGCAGCCCCCAACCGGGAGGGTCCTACAATGAGCAGTTCTTC. Encoded protein: CASSPQPGGSYNEQFF.

This clonotype was picked up a small number of times. CDR3 sequence reads: CASSLNREGEETQYF. In nucleotides, the CDR3 is TGTGCCAGCAGCTTAAACAGGGAGGGCGAAGAGACCCAGTACTTC. V gene TRBV7-2 combines with J gene TRBJ2-5, with D possibly being TRBD2 (7 bases). The V end was cut by 2 bases, the J end by 3 bases, with 13 bases between. This CDR3 spans 15 amino acids. Germline V gene sequence: CDR1 SGHTA, CDR2 FQGNSA.

The chain carries TRBV20-1 and TRBJ2-1, with 9 bases that match TRBD2. Germline CDR1 and CDR2: DFQATT and SNEGSKA (reference sequence). J lost 9 bases, V lost 5 bases, and 23 bases had no gene match. This CDR3 contains 18 residues. CDR3 loop: CSASYTSGQGRGAPEQFF. Here the CDR3 DNA reads TGCAGTGCTTCATACACTAGCGGGCAGGGCCGGGGGGCCCCTGAGCAGTTCTTC.

The rearrangement joins TRBV7-2 to TRBJ1-5; the D is unclear. CDR3 size: 14 residues. Per germline, CDR1 SGHTA and CDR2 FQGNSA. V dropped 0 bases and J dropped 9 bases, with 12 bases sitting between them. In DNA form, the CDR3 reads TGTGCCAGCAGCTTAGCGGAGGGTGCAAGGCCCCAGCATTTT. The encoded protein is CASSLAEGARPQHF.

This clonotype was observed many times. The chain employs TRBV29-1 and TRBJ1-2; D might be TRBD1 (5 bases). V gave up 1 base and J gave up 7 bases, with 13 bases separating them. CDR3 length equals 13 residues. Looked up from germline, CDR1 is SQVTM and CDR2 is ANQGSEA. The CDR3 is CSVEAGPWSGYTF. The CDR3 bases are TGCAGCGTTGAAGCGGGACCCTGGAGTGGCTACACCTTC.

The chain employs TRBV28 and TRBJ1-5; TRBD1 matches 7 bases. Germline trimming cut 3 bases from V and 3 bases from J; bases unmatched to any gene: 11. The CDR3 runs to 17 residues. Germline lookup yields CDR1 MDHEN and CDR2 SYDVKM. The CDR3 is CASSFGYRGSINQPQHF. The CDR3 bases are TGTGCCAGCAGTTTTGGGTACAGGGGATCGATCAATCAGCCCCAGCATTTT.

V and J are TRBV3-1 and TRBJ2-3; 13 nucleotides align to TRBD2. V was pared by 4 bases and J by 4 bases, with 8 bases of the junction left unmatched. From germline, CDR1 is LGHDT and CDR2 YNNKEL (reference sequence). This CDR3 has 17 residues. The CDR3 spells CASSRWTSGRGADTQYF. In DNA form, the CDR3 reads TGTGCCAGCAGCCGATGGACTAGCGGGAGAGGGGCAGATACGCAGTATTTT.

This clonotype was picked up one time. The rearrangement links TRBV7-2 to TRBJ2-3; D is unclear. Trimming took off 2 bases at V and 0 bases at J, with 9 bases between the two ends. The CDR3 contains 15 residues. The germline CDR1 and CDR2 sequences are SGHTA and FQGNSA. CDR3 loop: CASSLLRASTDTQYF. CDR3 nucleotide sequence: TGTGCCAGCAGCTTATTGCGCGCTAGCACAGATACGCAGTATTTT.

This clonotype showed up just a few times. CDR3 in amino acids: CASSQDTGWTGDYGYTF. CDR3 in DNA: TGTGCCAGCAGCCAAGATACGGGATGGACAGGGGACTATGGCTACACCTTC. The genes are TRBV4-2 and TRBJ1-2, with 9 bases identical to TRBD1. Germline V lookup: CDR1 LGHNA, CDR2 YNFKEQ. CDR3 length equals 17 residues. Germline trimming cut 0 bases from V and 3 bases from J; bases unmatched to any gene: 8.

This clonotype was seen a handful of times. The CDR3 sequence: CASSLTGWANVLTF. CDR3 nucleotide sequence: TGTGCCAGCAGCTTGACAGGGTGGGCCAACGTCCTGACTTTC. The chain links TRBV7-2 to TRBJ2-6; TRBD1 matches at 7 bases. The CDR3 sequence is 14 residues long. V was clipped by 3 bases and J by 5 bases; unmatched bases: 1. Germline CDR1 is SGHTA and CDR2 is FQGNSA.

This clonotype appeared a single time. The junction differs from germline at one of its ends, possibly a read error. V and J are TRBV5-1 and TRBJ2-4; 8 bases are a match to TRBD2. The end of the DNA fits TRBJ2-7 better, so the J call may be wrong. Per the germline V gene, CDR1 is SGHRS and CDR2 is YFSETQ. This CDR3 comprises 15 residues. The CDR3 sequence is CASSLVSGSLPEQYF. The CDR3 DNA reads as TGCGCTAGCAGCTTGGTCAGCGGGAGTCTGCCCGAGCAGTACTTC.

The chain couples TRBV28 to TRBJ2-1; 9 positions match TRBD1. This CDR3 has 14 amino acids. Germline V gene lookup returns CDR1 MDHEN and CDR2 SYDVKM. V gave up 3 bases and J gave up 8 bases; unmatched junction bases: 5. The CDR3 DNA sequence: TGTGCCAGCAGTTTGGGGGACAGGGCGGATGAGCAGTTCTTC. As protein: CASSLGDRADEQFF.

The genes are TRBV21-1 and TRBJ2-1. TRBV21-1 is flagged as a pseudogene. The CDR3 contains 15 residues. CDR3 sequence: CASSLNRTTYNEQFF. Here the CDR3 DNA reads TGTGCCAGCAGCTTGAACAGGACTACCTACAATGAGCAGTTCTTC.

This clonotype appeared a few times. J is TRBJ2-7 and V is TRBV30; a weak D match, TRBD2 (5 bases). Germline assignment: CDR1 GTSNPN and CDR2 SVGIG (reference sequence). Between the trimmed V and J ends, which lost 2 bases and 1 base, there was a span of 15 bases. The CDR3 sequence is 15 residues long. Written as DNA, the CDR3 is TGTGCCTGGAGTAAAGGGCCAGGACTTTCCTACGAGCAGTACTTC. Protein: CAWSKGPGLSYEQYF.